The rows below give T cell receptor beta chains drawn from one sample of a study of T-cell memory formation after mild COVID-19. MiXCR was run by TCRdb on the 5' RACE reads, yielding one entry per CDR3 protein. The sample consists of 140,000 to 150,000 distinct CDR3 sequences, about 19% of them appearing once. The sample consisted of PBMCs or a T cell subset sorted from them (not recorded which). These receptors were collected from an adult woman who had mild COVID-19 (a few samples of this study predate the infection). Cell type and time point are not known. The CDR3 runs from the conserved cysteine through the conserved F or W. A D gene is named only where the DNA matches it firmly. For some rows the clone size is stated as once, few or many, or as a class when expanded; others skip it.

>TRBV20-1|NA|TRBJ1-1|NA
CSARLSGRRTNTEAFF
TGCAGTGCTAGATTATCGGGACGGAGGACGAACACTGAAGCTTTCTTT
>TRBV12-3/TRBV12-4|NA|TRBJ1-1|NA
CASSNAGGVSTEAFF
TGTGCCAGCAGTAATGCCGGTGGGGTCAGCACTGAAGCTTTCTTT
>TRBV7-9|NA|TRBJ2-5|NA
CASRSGPGETQYF
TGTGCCAGCAGGTCGGGGCCTGGGGAGACCCAGTACTTC
>TRBV7-8|NA|TRBJ2-5|few
CASSPRTAETQYF
TGTGCCAGCAGCCCTCGGACTGCGGAGACCCAGTACTTC
>TRBV5-1|TRBD1|TRBJ2-1|few
CASSLTGGVNEQFF
TGCGCCAGCAGCTTAACAGGGGGTGTCAATGAGCAGTTCTTC
>TRBV30|NA|TRBJ1-2|NA
CAWSVRRGSGYTF
TGTGCCTGGAGTGTACGAAGGGGATCCGGCTACACCTTC
>TRBV7-9|NA|TRBJ2-7|NA
CASSFGRDEQYF
TGTGCCAGCAGCTTTGGTCGAGACGAGCAGTACTTC
>TRBV7-2|NA|TRBJ1-1|NA
CASSLYPEAFF
TGTGCCAGCAGCTTATATCCTGAAGCTTTCTTT
>TRBV7-9|NA|TRBJ2-7|many
CASSLGHQNIGAYEQYF
TGTGCCAGCAGCTTAGGGCACCAGAATATTGGAGCCTACGAGCAGTACTTC
>TRBV3-1|NA|TRBJ2-5|NA
CASSSPLPQQETQYF
TGTGCCAGCAGCTCTCCCCTCCCCCAACAAGAGACCCAGTACTTC
>TRBV6-2/TRBV6-3|NA|TRBJ2-1|few
CASSYSNSLDAEQFF
TGTGCCAGCAGTTACTCGAATTCCCTAGATGCTGAGCAGTTCTTC
>TRBV7-2|NA|TRBJ2-2|NA
CASSINTNPNTGELFF
TGTGCCAGCAGCATAAACACCAACCCCAACACCGGGGAGCTGTTTTTT
>TRBV12-3/TRBV12-4|NA|TRBJ1-3|NA
CASSSAGGNTIYF
TGTGCCAGCAGTTCAGCAGGGGGAAACACCATATATTTT
>TRBV7-8|TRBD1|TRBJ2-3|many
CASSGQGLDTQYF
TGTGCCAGCAGCGGACAGGGTTTGGATACGCAGTATTTT
>TRBV27|NA|TRBJ2-2|NA
CASTLSGGANTGELFF
TGTGCCAGCACGCTCTCTGGCGGAGCGAACACCGGGGAGCTGTTTTTT
>TRBV29-1|TRBD1|TRBJ2-7|few
CSVDRLSSYEQYF
TGCAGCGTGGACAGGCTGAGCTCCTACGAGCAGTACTTC
>TRBV2|NA|TRBJ1-2|NA
CASKVQAPNYGYTF
TGTGCCAGCAAGGTACAGGCCCCGAACTATGGCTACACCTTC
>TRBV20-1|TRBD2|TRBJ2-5|few
CSAPGTSGTRGGETQYF
TGCAGTGCTCCTGGGACTAGCGGTACCCGCGGGGGGGAGACCCAGTACTTC
>TRBV6-2/TRBV6-3|NA|TRBJ2-7|NA
CASRDAYEQYF
TGTGCCAGCAGGGACGCTTACGAGCAGTACTTC
>TRBV6-5|NA|TRBJ1-5|many
CASSYGAGTQPQHF
TGTGCCAGCAGTTACGGTGCAGGGACTCAGCCCCAGCATTTT
>TRBV20-1|NA|TRBJ1-5|NA
CSAQPPNGNQPQHF
TGCAGTGCTCAGCCCCCGAACGGCAATCAGCCCCAGCATTTT
>TRBV12-3/TRBV12-4|TRBD2|TRBJ2-3|many
CASSLLAAHTDTQYF
TGTGCCAGCAGCCTTCTAGCGGCCCACACAGATACGCAGTATTTT
>TRBV12-3/TRBV12-4|NA|TRBJ2-5|few
CASSLGGGKETQYF
TGTGCCAGCAGTTTAGGTGGGGGAAAAGAGACCCAGTACTTC
>TRBV6-5|TRBD1|TRBJ2-3|few
CASSYSIIPARGRGNTDTQYF
TGTGCCAGCAGTTACTCGATTATTCCGGCCAGGGGGCGCGGTAATACAGATACGCAGTATTTT
>TRBV12-3/TRBV12-4|NA|TRBJ1-1|NA
CASSLQGAIKNTEAFF
TGTGCCAGCAGTTTACAAGGAGCTATCAAGAACACTGAAGCTTTCTTT
>TRBV29-1|NA|TRBJ1-1|few
CSVVGRLGAFF
TGCAGCGTTGTCGGCAGGTTGGGAGCTTTCTTT
>TRBV12-3/TRBV12-4|NA|TRBJ1-6|few
CASSLGGTGASPLHF
TGTGCCAGCAGTTTAGGGGGCACCGGGGCTTCACCCCTCCACTTT
>TRBV20-1|TRBD1|TRBJ1-2|few
CSAPDRTSNYGYTF
TGCAGTGCGCCGGACAGGACATCTAACTATGGCTACACCTTC
>TRBV7-9|NA|TRBJ1-2|NA
CASSSEGRGYGYTF
TGTGCCAGCAGCTCGGAGGGTCGGGGCTATGGCTACACCTTC
>TRBV5-1|TRBD1|TRBJ2-5|NA
CPSSLVSRAGGQETQYF
TGCCCCAGCAGCTTGGTATCCAGGGCAGGGGGTCAAGAGACCCAGTACTTC
>TRBV30|TRBD2|TRBJ2-5|few
CAWSSGLAGETQYF
TGTGCCTGGAGTTCGGGACTAGCGGGAGAGACCCAGTACTTC
>TRBV5-1|TRBD1|TRBJ1-2|few
CASSLAGQTYGYTF
TGCGCCAGCAGCTTGGCGGGACAGACCTATGGCTACACCTTC
>TRBV21-1|NA|TRBJ1-1|NA
CASSKQKRNTEAFF
TGTGCCAGCAGCAAACAGAAAAGGAACACTGAAGCTTTCTTT
>TRBV7-2|NA|TRBJ2-7|NA
CASSPSGGYEQYF
TGTGCCAGCAGCCCGTCGGGTGGCTACGAGCAGTACTTC
>TRBV11-3|TRBD2|TRBJ2-3|NA
CASSHGLAGYTDTQYF
TGTGCCAGCAGCCATGGACTAGCGGGATACACAGATACGCAGTATTTT